This T cell receptor beta chain stems from a study of blood T cell repertoires in COVID-19. Assay: immunoSEQ multiplex PCR; the TCRdb copy retains only in-frame clones and omits some. The data contain about 200,000 clones, 70% to 90% of them seen just once; the ten biggest clones take up over 9.5%. The germline V gene has CDR1 LGHNA and CDR2 YNFKEQ. V trimming: 1 base; J trimming: 2 bases; junction bases outside the gene matches: 1. The CDR3 loop spans 16 amino acids. The chain employs TRBV4-2 and TRBJ2-3; 12 nucleotides match TRBD2. This TCR came from a human donor with active or convalescent COVID-19. The donor label of this sample is uncertain. The sample was peripheral blood. CDR3 coding DNA: TGTGCCAGCAGCCAAGGGACTAGCGGGGTCACAGATACGCAGTATTTT. It encodes CASSQGTSGVTDTQYF.